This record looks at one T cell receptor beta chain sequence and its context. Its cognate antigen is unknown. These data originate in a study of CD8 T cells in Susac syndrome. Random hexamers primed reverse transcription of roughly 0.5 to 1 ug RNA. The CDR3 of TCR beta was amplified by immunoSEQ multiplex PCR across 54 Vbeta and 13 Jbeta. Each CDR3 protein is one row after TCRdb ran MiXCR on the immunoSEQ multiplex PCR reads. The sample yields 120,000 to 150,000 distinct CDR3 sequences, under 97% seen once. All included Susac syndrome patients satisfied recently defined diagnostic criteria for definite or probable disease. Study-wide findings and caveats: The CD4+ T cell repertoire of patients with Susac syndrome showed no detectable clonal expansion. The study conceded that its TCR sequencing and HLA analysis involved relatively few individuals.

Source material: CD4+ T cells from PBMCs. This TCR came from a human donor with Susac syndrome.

The CDR3 here is CASSLVGLAGSQETQYF. Here the CDR3 DNA reads TGTGCCAGCAGCTTGGTAGGACTAGCGGGGAGCCAAGAGACCCAGTACTTC. V and J are TRBV7-7 and TRBJ2-5; 12 nucleotides agree with TRBD2. Trimming at V came to 3 bases and at J to 1 base, leaving 6 bases not matched to a gene. CDR3 size: 17 residues. Germline-derived CDR1 and CDR2 are SSHAT and FNYEAQ (reference sequence).